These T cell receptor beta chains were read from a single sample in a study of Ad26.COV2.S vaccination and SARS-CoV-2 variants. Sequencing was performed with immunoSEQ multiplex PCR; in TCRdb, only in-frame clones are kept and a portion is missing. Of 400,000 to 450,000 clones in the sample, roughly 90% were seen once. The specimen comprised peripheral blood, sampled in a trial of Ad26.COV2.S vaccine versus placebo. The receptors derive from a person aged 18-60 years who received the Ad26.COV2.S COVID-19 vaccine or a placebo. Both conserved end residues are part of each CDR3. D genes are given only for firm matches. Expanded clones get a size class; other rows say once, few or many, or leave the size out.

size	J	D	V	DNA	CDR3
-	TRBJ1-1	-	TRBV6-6	TGTGCCAGCAGTTACTCGAACGGGATGGACACTGAAGCTTTCTTT	CASSYSNGMDTEAFF
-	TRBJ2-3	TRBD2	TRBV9	TGTGCCAGCAGCGTAACAGCGGGGGCCAGGGATACGCAGTATTTT	CASSVTAGARDTQYF
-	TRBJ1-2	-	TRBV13	TGTGCCAGCAGCCAGGTGGGGGGGCCTCACTATGGCTACACCTTC	CASSQVGGPHYGYTF
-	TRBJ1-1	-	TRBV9	TGTGCCAGCAGCTTAAGCCGGGACACTCCGAACACTGAAGCTTTCTTT	CASSLSRDTPNTEAFF
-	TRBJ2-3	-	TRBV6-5	TGTGCCAGCAGTTACAATGTCGATACGCAGTATTTT	CASSYNVDTQYF
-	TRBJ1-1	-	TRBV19	TGTGCCAGTAGTCAGGGGTACACTGAAGCTTTCTTT	CASSQGYTEAFF
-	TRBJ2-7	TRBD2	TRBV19	TGTGCCAGTAGTATAAACGGGGGGACGAATACCTACGAGCAGTACTTC	CASSINGGTNTYEQYF
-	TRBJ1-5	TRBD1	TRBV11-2	TGTGCCAGCAGCCCGGGACAGCGCAATCAGCCCCAGCATTTT	CASSPGQRNQPQHF
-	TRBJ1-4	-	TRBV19	TGTGCCAGTAGTATAGAATCAGACATTGGTTTTGTCTCAGGGAGGAATGAAAAACTGTTTTTT	CASSIESDIGFVSGRNEKLFF
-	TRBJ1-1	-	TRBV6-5	TGTGCCAGCAGAACCGGGACTATGGACACTGAAGCTTTCTTT	CASRTGTMDTEAFF
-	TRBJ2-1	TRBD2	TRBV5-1	TGCGCCAGCAGCTTGCTGACTAGCGGGGGGGTCTACCTCTCCTACAATGAGCAGTTCTTC	CASSLLTSGGVYLSYNEQFF
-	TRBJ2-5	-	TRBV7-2	TGTGCCAGCAGCTTCAGGGGTTGGGAGACCCAGTACTTC	CASSFRGWETQYF
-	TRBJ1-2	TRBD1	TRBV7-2	TGTGCCAGCAGCTTAGGACAGGGGGTCTACTATGGCTACACCTTC	CASSLGQGVYYGYTF
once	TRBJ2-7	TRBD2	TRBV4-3	TGCGCCAGCAGCCAAGATATTAGCGGGGGGTACTACGAGCAGTACTTC	CASSQDISGGYYEQYF
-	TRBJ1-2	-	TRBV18	TGTGCCAGCTCACCACCGTCCGTTATCAATGGCTACACCTTC	CASSPPSVINGYTF
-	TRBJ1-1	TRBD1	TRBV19	TGTGCCAGTGCCGTGACAGGGGGAACTGAAGCTTTCTTT	CASAVTGGTEAFF
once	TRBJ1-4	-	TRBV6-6	TGTGCCACAAACAGGGACCGAGAAAAACTGTTTTTT	CATNRDREKLFF
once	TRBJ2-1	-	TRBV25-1	TGTGCCAGCACTTCTGGGCGATCCTACAATGAGCAGTTCTTC	CASTSGRSYNEQFF
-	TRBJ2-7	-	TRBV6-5	TGTGCCAGCAGTTACGGTAGGACAGCCCACTACGAGCAGTACTTC	CASSYGRTAHYEQYF
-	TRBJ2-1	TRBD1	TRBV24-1	TGTGCCACCAGCGATCATCGACAGGGCAATGAGCAGTTCTTC	CATSDHRQGNEQFF
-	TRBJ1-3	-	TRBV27	TGTGCCAGCATGCTGACGGGTAACTCTGGAAACACCATATATTTT	CASMLTGNSGNTIYF
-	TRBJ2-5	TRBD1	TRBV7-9	TGTGCCAGCAGCCCCCGGACAGGGAGTTTAGAGACCCAGTACTTC	CASSPRTGSLETQYF
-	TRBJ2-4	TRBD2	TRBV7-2	TGTGCCAGCAGCCCAAAGACTAGCTGGGAGGCCAAAAACATTCAGTACTTC	CASSPKTSWEAKNIQYF
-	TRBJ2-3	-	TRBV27	TGTGCCAGCAGCCGGTGGGCAGATACGCAGTATTTT	CASSRWADTQYF
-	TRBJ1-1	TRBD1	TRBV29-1	TGCAGCGTTGAAAACGCGGGACAGGGGAGCACTGAAGCTTTCTTT	CSVENAGQGSTEAFF
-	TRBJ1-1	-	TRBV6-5	TGTGCCAGCAGAACCTACATGAACACTGAAGCTTTCTTT	CASRTYMNTEAFF
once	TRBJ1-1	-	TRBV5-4	TGTGCCAGCAGCTTGGGCACTAAGGCTTTCTTT	CASSLGTKAFF
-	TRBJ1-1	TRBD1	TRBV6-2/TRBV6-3	TGTGCCAGCAGTTGGGCAGGGGGTATGAACACTGAAGCTTTCTTT	CASSWAGGMNTEAFF
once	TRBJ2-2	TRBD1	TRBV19	TGTGCCAGTAGTATGGCGCGACAGGGGGCTGGCACCGGGGAGCTGTTTTTT	CASSMARQGAGTGELFF
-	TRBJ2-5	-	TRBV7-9	TGTGCCAGCAGCCCAGGGGCATTCCAAGAGACCCAGTACTTC	CASSPGAFQETQYF